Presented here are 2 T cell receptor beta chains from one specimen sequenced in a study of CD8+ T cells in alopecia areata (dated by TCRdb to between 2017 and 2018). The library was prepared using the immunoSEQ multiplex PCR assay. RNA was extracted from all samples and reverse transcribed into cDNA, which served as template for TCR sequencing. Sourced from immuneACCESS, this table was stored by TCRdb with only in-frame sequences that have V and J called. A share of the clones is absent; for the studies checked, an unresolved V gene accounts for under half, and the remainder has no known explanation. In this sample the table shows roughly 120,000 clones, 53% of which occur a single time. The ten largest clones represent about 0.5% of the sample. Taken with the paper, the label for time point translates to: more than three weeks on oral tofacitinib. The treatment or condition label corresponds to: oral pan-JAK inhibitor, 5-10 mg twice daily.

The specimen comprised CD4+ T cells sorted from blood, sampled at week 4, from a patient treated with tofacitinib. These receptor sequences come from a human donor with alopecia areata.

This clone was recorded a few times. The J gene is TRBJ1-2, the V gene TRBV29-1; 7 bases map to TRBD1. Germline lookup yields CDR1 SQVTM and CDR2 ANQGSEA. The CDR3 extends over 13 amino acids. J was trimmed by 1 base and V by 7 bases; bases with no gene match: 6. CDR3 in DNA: TGCAGCGCCCGGGACAGATATAACTATGGCTACACCTTC. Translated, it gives CSARDRYNYGYTF.

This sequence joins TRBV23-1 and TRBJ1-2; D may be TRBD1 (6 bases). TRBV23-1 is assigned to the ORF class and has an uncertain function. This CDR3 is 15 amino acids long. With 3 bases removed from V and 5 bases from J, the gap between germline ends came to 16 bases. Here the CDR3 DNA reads TGCGCCAGCAGTCACGGACAGCCCCCGTCTTATGGCTACACCTTC. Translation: CASSHGQPPSYGYTF.